These 13 T cell receptor beta chains were all obtained from the same sample, sequenced in a study of Ad26.COV2.S vaccination and SARS-CoV-2 variants. Profiling relied on immunoSEQ multiplex PCR, and the TCRdb table lists in-frame clones only, not all of them. The sample carries a few hundred thousand clones, about 87% recorded once. The sample's treatment: roughly 18 received Ad26.COV2.S at low or high dose, single or two shots; several received placebo; per-sample allocation not given. Day 63 after the first vaccine or placebo injection was the time point for sampling. Sequencing used peripheral blood, obtained in a trial of Ad26.COV2.S vaccine versus placebo. The receptor source for this set is a person aged 18 to 59 who received the Ad26.COV2.S COVID-19 vaccine or a placebo.

A single count supports this clone. The chain recombines TRBV7-9 with TRBJ1-1; D possibly corresponds to TRBD1 (5 bases). This CDR3 contains 13 residues. The V gene's germline CDR1 is SEHNR and CDR2 FQNEAQ (reference sequence). V gave up 7 bases and J gave up 2 bases, with 11 bases separating them. CDR3 sequence (DNA): TGTGCCAGCACCTGGGGGAGCAACACTGAAGCTTTCTTT. This encodes CASTWGSNTEAFF.

The chain joins TRBV13 to TRBJ2-7; the D is unclear. The CDR3 spans 15 residues. The germline gives CDR1 PRHDT, CDR2 FYEKMQ (reference sequence). Trimming stripped 5 bases from V and 0 bases from J, with 14 bases between. In DNA, the CDR3 is TGTGCCAGCAGCCCACTGGGCACGAGCTCCTACGAGCAGTACTTC. Translating gives CASSPLGTSSYEQYF.

The gene calls are TRBV6-2 or TRBV6-3 and TRBJ2-1; D is uncertain. The V end was cut by 2 bases, the J end by 0 bases, with 8 bases between. This CDR3 is 15 amino acids long. Germline CDR1 reads MNHEY; CDR2 reads SVGEGT. For the CDR3, the DNA is TGTGCCAGCAGTTACGTCGGCTACTCCTACAATGAGCAGTTCTTC. Its translation is CASSYVGYSYNEQFF.

This clone was seen only a few times. This chain connects TRBV4-1 to TRBJ1-2; D may be TRBD1 (5 bases). CDR1 is MGHRA, CDR2 YSYEKL, per germline. The CDR3 runs 15 residues. V was pared by 2 bases and J by 4 bases, with 14 bases between. CDR3 nucleotide sequence: TGCGCCAGCAGCCAAACTCCTCAGGGCGGCTATGGCTACACCTTC. Translated: CASSQTPQGGYGYTF.

The chain carries TRBV24-1 and TRBJ2-1, with D possibly being TRBD1 (6 bases). Trimming stripped 4 bases from V and 8 bases from J, with 11 bases between. Looked up from germline, CDR1 is KGHDR and CDR2 is SFDVKD. The CDR3 is 13 amino acids. DNA of the CDR3: TGTGCCACCAGTGACACAGGGTACGATGAGCAGTTCTTC. Translated: CATSDTGYDEQFF.

This chain joins TRBV7-9 and TRBJ1-1, with TRBD1 as a possible D gene (6 bases). Per germline, CDR1 SEHNR and CDR2 FQNEAQ (reference sequence). The CDR3 covers 16 residues. The germline V and J ends were trimmed by 1 base and 0 bases, with 12 bases remaining between them. The CDR3 loop is CASSLVGGHMNTEAFF. CDR3 coding DNA: TGTGCCAGCAGCTTAGTGGGGGGGCACATGAACACTGAAGCTTTCTTT.

The chain has TRBV5-6 and TRBJ1-1; 9 nucleotides line up with TRBD1. Germline values: CDR1 SGHDT, CDR2 YYEEEE. The CDR3 runs to 14 residues. The ends lost 5 bases at V and 4 bases at J; junction bases unmatched: 6. Here the CDR3 DNA reads TGTGCCAGCAGTTTCCCGGGACAGGGCACTGAAGCTTTCTTT. Protein: CASSFPGQGTEAFF.

The V and J genes are TRBV6-2 or TRBV6-3 and TRBJ2-2, with a possible D match to TRBD2 (6 bases). The germline V and J ends were trimmed by 2 bases and 5 bases, with 12 bases remaining between them. Germline CDR1 reads MNHEY; CDR2 reads SVGEGT. The CDR3 is 15 amino acids. The CDR3 sequence: CASSYPDYLTGELFF. The CDR3 DNA sequence: TGTGCCAGCAGTTACCCGGACTACCTGACCGGGGAGCTGTTTTTT.

This clone showed up just a few times. The chain carries TRBV7-9 and TRBJ1-6, with D hard to call. There are 15 residues in the CDR3. The germline V and J ends were trimmed by 3 bases and 6 bases, with 12 bases remaining between them. Germline CDR1 and CDR2: SEHNR and FQNEAQ (reference sequence). CDR3 sequence: CASSFGQAPNSPLHF. For the CDR3, the DNA is TGTGCCAGCAGCTTCGGGCAGGCCCCTAATTCACCCCTCCACTTT.

Worth noting for this clone: The junction departs from the called germline gene at one end, perhaps through a read error. The rearrangement links TRBV12-3 or TRBV12-4 to TRBJ1-1; D may be TRBD1 (5 bases). The length of the CDR3 is 12 residues. This CDR3 reads CASSSWTGLSLF. Written as DNA, the CDR3 is TGTGCCAGCAGTTCCTGGACGGGACTTTCTCTCTTT.

The chain couples TRBV5-6 to TRBJ2-3; D call uncertain. Germline V CDR1 and CDR2: SGHDT, YYEEEE. The V and J ends lost 2 bases and 0 bases respectively, with 10 bases between them. The CDR3 is 15 residues long. In DNA form, the CDR3 reads TGTGCCAGCAGCTTCTACGGGTTTAGCACAGATACGCAGTATTTT. Protein: CASSFYGFSTDTQYF.

The rearrangement joins TRBV5-6 to TRBJ2-7; 7 bases line up with TRBD1. Germline CDR1 and CDR2: SGHDT and YYEEEE. With 4 bases clipped from V and 2 bases from J, the junction kept 9 bases outside the gene matches. This CDR3 has 15 residues. CDR3 region: CASSRGQRTTYEQYF. Written as DNA, the CDR3 is TGTGCCAGCAGCCGGGGACAGAGAACAACCTACGAGCAGTACTTC.

This clone was detected once. The chain is built from TRBV5-1 and TRBJ1-1; D may be TRBD1 (5 bases). The CDR3 runs 14 residues. From germline, CDR1 is SGHRS and CDR2 YFSETQ. The ends were cut back, 2 bases at V and 8 bases at J, with 16 bases in the middle. CDR3 DNA sequence: TGCGCCAGCAGCTTAGGGCGACAGCTACACGAAGCTTTCTTT. It encodes CASSLGRQLHEAFF.